A single T cell receptor (beta chain) is shown here with its context. The sample belongs to a study of blood T cell repertoires in COVID-19. In the study overall: Specimens from acute and convalescent COVID-19 originated in the United States, Italy and Spain. T cells, B-cell-depleted T cells, or PBMCs supplied cDNA or gDNA.

Assay: immunoSEQ multiplex PCR; the TCRdb copy retains only in-frame clones and omits some. This table holds roughly 140,000 clones, about nine tenths found once. The CDR3 extends over 14 amino acids. CDR1 and CDR2 (germline): SNHLY, FYNNEI. The ends were cut back, 7 bases at V and 1 base at J, with 13 bases in the middle. J is TRBJ1-1 and V is TRBV2; D remains ambiguous. The sequenced sample consisted of peripheral blood. The clonotype comes from a woman aged 60-75 years with active or convalescent COVID-19. The CDR3 bases are TGTGCCAGCACTCGGGAGCCTAGGAACACTGAAGCTTTCTTT. As protein: CASTREPRNTEAFF.